This T cell receptor (beta chain) was captured in a study of shared clonotypes between healthy human individuals. Study-level information: The study drew on a couple of women and a few men aged 18 to 49 as donors. General observations from the study: Naive CD4 clonotypes overlapped across several donors at approximately 5.3%. Lower generation probabilities were found for non-shared clonotypes than for those shared by all four donors.

It was across several immunoSEQ plates that each subset's genomic DNA was evenly split. Here immunoSEQ multiplex PCR was the method, and the copy in TCRdb shows in-frame clones only, minus some. Among some 500,000 clones listed, 90% to 96% were seen once. Details on this clone: Its antigen is as yet unknown.

The CDR3 sequence is 15 residues long. The ends lost 2 bases at V and 7 bases at J; junction bases unmatched: 5. Germline V gives CDR1 SSHAT, CDR2 FNYEAQ (reference sequence). The rearrangement links TRBV7-7 to TRBJ2-2; TRBD1 matches 9 bases. Sequencing was performed on naive CD4+ T cells sorted from blood. Subset indicated: CD45RA+ positively selected. This TCR was recovered from a woman in her twenties or thirties in good health. The CDR3: CASSLRDREGGELFF. In nucleotides, the CDR3 is TGTGCCAGCAGCTTACGGGACAGGGAAGGCGGGGAGCTGTTTTTT.